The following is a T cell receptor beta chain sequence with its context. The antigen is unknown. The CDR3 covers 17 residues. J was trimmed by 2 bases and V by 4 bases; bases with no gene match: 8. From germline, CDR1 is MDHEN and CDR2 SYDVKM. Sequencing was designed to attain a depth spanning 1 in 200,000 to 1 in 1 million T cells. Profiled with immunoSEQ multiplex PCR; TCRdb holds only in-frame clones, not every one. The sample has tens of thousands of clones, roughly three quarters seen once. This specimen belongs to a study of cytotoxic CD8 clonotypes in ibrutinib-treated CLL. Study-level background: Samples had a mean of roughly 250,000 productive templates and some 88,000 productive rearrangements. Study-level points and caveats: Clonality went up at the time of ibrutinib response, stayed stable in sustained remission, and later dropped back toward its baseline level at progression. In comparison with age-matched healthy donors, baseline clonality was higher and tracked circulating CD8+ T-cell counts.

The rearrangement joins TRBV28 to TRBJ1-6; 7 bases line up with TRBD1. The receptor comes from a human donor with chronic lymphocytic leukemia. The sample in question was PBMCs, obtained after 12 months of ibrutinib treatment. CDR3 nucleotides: TGTGCCAGCAGTTCTACGACAGGGAAAGCCTATAATTCACCCCTCCACTTT. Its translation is CASSSTTGKAYNSPLHF.